Each of the 21 T cell receptor beta chains below was sequenced from the same sample in a study of blood T cells in healthy people across ages. A J-beta primer mix and a sample-barcoded 5' primer were used in a second PCR of roughly 6 to 11 cycles. TCRdb fed the 5' RACE reads into MiXCR, producing one record per CDR3 protein. The table includes around 620,000 distinct CDR3 sequences, roughly a quarter detected once. Sample: blood. The source is a woman aged 70 to 79 in good health.

This clonotype was observed at least ten times. The J gene is TRBJ1-4, the V gene TRBV25-1; D is unclear. The germline V gene has CDR1 MGHDK and CDR2 SYGVNS. V was shortened by 6 bases and J by 8 bases, with 13 bases between the two germline ends. This CDR3 contains 13 residues. CDR3 DNA: TGTGCCAGCAGGGACGAGGGAGCGGAAAAACTGTTTTTT. Translating it yields CASRDEGAEKLFF. The whole variable domain, filled in from reference TRBV25-1 and TRBJ1-4, reads EADIYQTPRYLVIGTGKKITLECSQTMGHDKMYWYQQDPGMELHLIHYSYGVNSTEKGDLSSESTVSRIRTEHFPLTLESARPSHTSQYLCASRDEGAEKLFFGSGTQLSVL.

This clonotype occurred a few times. This chain uses TRBV20-1 with TRBJ1-6; D remains ambiguous. Germline V lookup: CDR1 DFQATT, CDR2 SNEGSKA (reference sequence). The CDR3 extends over 13 amino acids. With 7 bases removed from V and 7 bases from J, the gap between germline ends came to 14 bases. The CDR3 DNA sequence: TGCAGTGGAGTGGATTCACCCAATTCACCCCTCCACTTT. It is translated as CSGVDSPNSPLHF.

V usage is TRBV5-6 and J usage is TRBJ2-5; D assignment may be TRBD1 or TRBD2 (7 bases each). The CDR3 totals 14 residues. Trimming left V 7 bases short and J 4 bases short, with 17 bases between. Germline CDR1 is SGHDT and CDR2 is YYEEEE. The CDR3 loop is CASGGGGASETQYF. The CDR3 DNA reads TGTGCCAGCGGGGGAGGGGGCGCCTCAGAGACCCAGTACTTC.

Details on this clonotype: A read error may account for a junction end that differs from germline. The CDR3 coding sequence is TGCGCCAGCAGCCTCGGAGGGGGCGGGGAGTTGTTTTTT. This codes for CASSLGGGGELFF. The V gene is TRBV4-3, the J gene TRBJ2-2, with D maybe TRBD1 (7 bases). CDR1 and CDR2 from the germline V gene are LGHNA and YSLEER. The CDR3 runs to 13 residues.

This clonotype turned up a few times. The J gene is TRBJ2-7, the V gene TRBV7-2; D is unresolved. Trimming shortened V by 2 bases and J by 0 bases, and 5 bases separated the two germline ends. In germline, CDR1 is SGHTA, CDR2 FQGNSA. The CDR3 length is 13 residues. The CDR3 loop reads CASSLSHSYEQYF. The DNA for the CDR3 is TGTGCCAGCAGCTTATCGCACTCCTACGAGCAGTACTTC.

V gene TRBV6-1 combines with J gene TRBJ2-5, with a possible D match to TRBD1 (7 bases). The germline CDR1 and CDR2 sequences are MNHNS and SASEGT. The CDR3 runs 16 residues. The V gene lost 4 bases and the J gene lost 2 bases, with 17 bases spanning the gap. CDR3 DNA sequence: TGTGCCAGCAGTGCAAGACAGGGAGGAGGGCAAGAGACCCAGTACTTC. It yields the protein CASSARQGGGQETQYF.

The J gene is TRBJ2-1, the V gene TRBV5-1; a possible D gene is TRBD1 (6 bases). The V and J ends lost 4 bases and 10 bases respectively, with 18 bases between them. The germline V gene encodes CDR1 SGHRS and CDR2 YFSETQ. CDR3 length: 14 amino acids. The CDR3 DNA reads TGCGCCAGCAGCGGGGGCTCCTCCGTATGGGAGCAGTTCTTC. Protein sequence: CASSGGSSVWEQFF.

A few counts support this clonotype. This chain links TRBV9 with TRBJ2-2; D is unresolved. V lost 3 bases, J lost 1 base, and 4 bases lay in between. In germline, CDR1 is SGDLS, CDR2 YYNGEE. There are 13 residues in the CDR3. CDR3 residues: CASSEVNTGELFF. In DNA, the CDR3 is TGTGCCAGCAGCGAGGTGAACACCGGGGAGCTGTTTTTT. The entire variable domain, with the rest obtained from reference TRBV9 and TRBJ2-2, is as follows: DSGVTQTPKHLITATGQRVTLRCSPRSGDLSVYWYQQSLDQGLQFLIQYYNGEERAKGNILERFSAQQFPDLHSELNLSSLELGDSALYFCASSEVNTGELFFGEGSRLTVL.

The chain carries TRBV12-5 and TRBJ1-4; D perhaps matches TRBD1 (5 bases). The CDR3 totals 17 residues. Trimming took off 6 bases at V and 8 bases at J, with 25 bases between the two ends. Per the germline V gene, CDR1 is LGHNT and CDR2 is FRNRAP. The CDR3 reads CASGPSRGAGTIEKLFF. DNA of the CDR3: TGTGCTAGTGGCCCTTCGAGGGGTGCAGGCACGATAGAAAAACTGTTTTTT. Drawing the rest from reference TRBV12-5 and TRBJ1-4, the complete variable domain is DARVTQTPRHKVTEMGQEVTMRCQPILGHNTVFWYRQTMMQGLELLAYFRNRAPLDDSGMPKDRFSAEMPDATLATLKIQPSEPRDSAVYFCASGPSRGAGTIEKLFFGSGTQLSVL.

This clonotype was picked up a small number of times. The rearrangement uses TRBV6-2 or TRBV6-3 and TRBJ1-2; TRBD1 agrees at 8 bases. CDR3 size: 17 residues. V was clipped by 6 bases and J by 2 bases; unmatched bases: 14. Per germline, CDR1 MNHEY and CDR2 SVGEGT. The DNA of the CDR3 is TGTGCCAGCAGCGACAGGGGATTATCCTCCGCCAACTATGGCTACACCTTC. Residues: CASSDRGLSSANYGYTF.

V and J are TRBV20-1 and TRBJ1-2; 8 bases align to TRBD1. Trimming cost V 1 base and J 7 bases; bases outside gene matches: 8. CDR1 DFQATT and CDR2 SNEGSKA come from the germline V gene (reference sequence). This CDR3 region has 14 residues. The CDR3 coding sequence is TGCAGTGCTAGAGTCCCGGACAGGGACGCTGGCTACACCTTC. This encodes CSARVPDRDAGYTF.

This chain joins TRBV29-1 and TRBJ2-2; D is unresolved. With 8 bases removed from V and 2 bases from J, the gap between germline ends came to 21 bases. The germline gives CDR1 SQVTM, CDR2 ANQGSEA. CDR3 length: 16 residues. The CDR3 coding sequence is TGCAGCAAACCCAGACCTCCCACGTCAAACACCGGGGAGCTGTTTTTT. Translating it yields CSKPRPPTSNTGELFF.

The chain couples TRBV7-2 to TRBJ2-1, with D uncertain. V was trimmed by 2 bases and J by 1 base, leaving 6 bases between them. Germline V lookup: CDR1 SGHTA, CDR2 FQGNSA. The CDR3 totals 14 residues. CDR3 DNA: TGTGCCAGCAGCTTAATGGGGTCCTACAATGAGCAGTTCTTC. Translated: CASSLMGSYNEQFF.

This clonotype was seen a few times. The V and J genes are TRBV29-1 and TRBJ1-5; no clear D gene. Germline values: CDR1 SQVTM, CDR2 ANQGSEA. The ends were cut back, 4 bases at V and 6 bases at J, with 13 bases in the middle. This CDR3 has 13 residues. The CDR3 spells CSVAEVDGQPQHF. The CDR3 nucleotides are TGCAGCGTTGCCGAAGTCGATGGTCAGCCCCAGCATTTT.

The chain recombines TRBV5-5 with TRBJ2-1; D is unclear. V shed 2 bases and J shed 8 bases, with 20 bases lying between them. Germline CDR1 reads SGHKS; CDR2 reads YYEKEE (reference sequence). The CDR3 runs to 16 residues. CDR3 DNA: TGTGCCAGCAGCTTAACCCTCTTTGGCAAAAGGGATGAGCAGTTCTTC. This codes for CASSLTLFGKRDEQFF.

The CDR3 DNA reads TGTGCCAGCAGCTTAGCGTTTCTAATATCAGACAGAGTCGAGCAGTACTTC. The encoded protein is CASSLAFLISDRVEQYF. This chain links TRBV7-8 with TRBJ2-5; tentative D call: TRBD1 (5 bases). The tail of the sequence fits TRBJ2-7 better, so the J call may be wrong. In germline, CDR1 is SGHVS, CDR2 FQNEAQ. This CDR3 has 17 amino acids.

This chain's CDR3 is CSVRWGEETQYF. CDR3 coding DNA: TGCAGTGTTCGGTGGGGGGAAGAGACCCAGTACTTC. This chain links TRBV20-1 with TRBJ2-5; perhaps TRBD2 as D (6 bases). Trimming removed 7 bases from V and 3 bases from J, with 12 bases in between. Looked up from germline, CDR1 is DFQATT and CDR2 is SNEGSKA (reference sequence). This CDR3 spans 12 amino acids.

The chain is built from TRBV11-1 and TRBJ2-5, with a weak D call TRBD1 (6 bases). The CDR3 is 13 residues long. V shed 5 bases and J shed 4 bases, with 11 bases lying between them. Germline values: CDR1 SGHAT, CDR2 FQDESV (reference sequence). CDR3 amino acids: CASSEGQGETQYF. Here the CDR3 DNA reads TGTGCCAGCAGCGAGGGACAAGGAGAGACCCAGTACTTC.

The genes are TRBV6-6 and TRBJ2-1, with TRBD2 identical over 9 bases. Germline trimming cut 2 bases from V and 5 bases from J; bases unmatched to any gene: 4. Germline CDR1 and CDR2: MNHNY and SVGAGI (reference sequence). This CDR3 has 15 residues. CDR3: CASSYEAGGNNEQFF. The CDR3 bases are TGTGCCAGCAGTTACGAAGCGGGGGGCAACAATGAGCAGTTCTTC.

V gene TRBV5-1 combines with J gene TRBJ2-4; TRBD1 or TRBD2 may be the D gene (5 bases each). The CDR3 spans 14 residues. Germline V lookup: CDR1 SGHRS, CDR2 YFSETQ. V lost 8 bases to trimming and J lost 6 bases, with 18 bases between them. CDR3 sequence: CASSPQSGANIQYF. DNA for the CDR3: TGCGCCAGTAGTCCACAGTCCGGGGCAAACATTCAGTACTTC. The variable domain in full, completed from reference TRBV5-1 and TRBJ2-4, reads KAGVTQTPRYLIKTRGQQVTLSCSPISGHRSVSWYQQTPGQGLQFLFEYFSETQRNKGNFPGRFSGRQFSNSRSEMNVSTLELGDSALYLCASSPQSGANIQYFGAGTRLSVL.

Only a few counts were recorded for this clonotype. The chain joins TRBV4-1 to TRBJ1-4; 9 positions agree with TRBD1. Trimming removed 0 bases from V and 7 bases from J; junction bases left unmatched: 9. CDR1 and CDR2 (germline): MGHRA, YSYEKL. The CDR3 has 17 amino acids. The CDR3 loop reads CASSQDKVGTGSEKLFF. DNA for the CDR3: TGCGCCAGCAGCCAAGACAAGGTGGGGACAGGGTCTGAAAAACTGTTTTTT.